Below, one T cell receptor beta chain is given with its context. Its antigen is still unknown. Germline CDR1 and CDR2: SQVTM and ANQGSEA. The V end was cut by 4 bases, the J end by 5 bases, with 11 bases between. This CDR3 has 12 amino acids. The PCR made use of 60 Vbeta and 13 Jbeta primers. The method was immunoSEQ multiplex PCR; TCRdb's version includes in-frame clones alone and lacks a portion of them. Among under 200,000 clones listed, 80% were seen once. This entry is derived from a study of cytomegalovirus exposure and HLA in healthy donors. Notes on the study in general: It is likely that the observed cluster of highly shared sequence variants was a sequencing artifact. It was 150 or so TCR beta chains that were listed as cytomegalovirus-associated. Association of roughly 17,000 TCR beta sequences with HLA alleles was found at 0.05 false discovery rate in a later analysis.

The material sequenced was PBMCs. The receptor's source is a young man in good health and CMV-seronegative. V is TRBV29-1 and J is TRBJ1-1; possible D gene TRBD1, 5 bases. CDR3 residues: CSVARGGTEAFF. CDR3 bases: TGCAGCGTTGCTAGGGGTGGTACTGAAGCTTTCTTT.